The 28 T cell receptor beta chains in this list originate from one sample, sequenced in a study of T cell repertoires in MIS-A myocarditis. Profiling relied on immunoSEQ multiplex PCR, and the TCRdb table lists in-frame clones only, not all of them. The table has 11,000 or so clones, roughly 84% seen once. Material for sequencing was right ventricle heart tissue obtained at autopsy. All receptors come from a man between 18 and 29 years old with fulminant myocarditis from multisystem inflammatory syndrome in adults (MIS-A) after COVID-19.

V gene TRBV27 combines with J gene TRBJ2-6; 9 bases line up with TRBD2. Trimming cost V 5 bases and J 1 base; bases outside gene matches: 3. The germline V gene encodes CDR1 MNHEY and CDR2 SMNVEV (reference sequence). The CDR3 is 16 residues long. CDR3 region: CASSSLAGSGANVLTF. CDR3 bases: TGTGCCAGCAGTAGTCTAGCGGGGTCTGGGGCCAACGTCCTGACTTTC.

The chain joins TRBV5-1 to TRBJ2-1; D might be TRBD2 (6 bases). V dropped 2 bases and J dropped 8 bases, with 8 bases sitting between them. This CDR3 has 12 amino acids. Per germline, CDR1 SGHRS and CDR2 YFSETQ. The CDR3 DNA reads as TGCGCCAGCAGCTTTAAGCGGGATGAGCAGTTCTTC. It is translated as CASSFKRDEQFF.

The rearrangement links TRBV6-2 or TRBV6-3 to TRBJ1-2; 8 nucleotides align to TRBD1. Per the germline V gene, CDR1 is MNHEY and CDR2 is SVGEGT. The ends lost 4 bases at V and 4 bases at J; junction bases unmatched: 2. The CDR3 length is 13 residues. As DNA, the CDR3 is TGTGCCAGCAGTTGGACAGGGACCTATGGCTACACCTTC. Its translation is CASSWTGTYGYTF.

This clone was recorded a few times. The chain has TRBV6-5 and TRBJ2-7; maybe TRBD1 (6 bases). The V end lost 8 bases, the J end lost 0 bases, and 14 bases lay between the germline ends. The CDR3 sequence is 14 residues long. Germline CDR1 and CDR2: MNHEY and SVGAGI. CDR3 loop: CASGLGTSSYEQYF. Written as DNA, the CDR3 is TGTGCCAGCGGCCTCGGGACATCCTCCTACGAGCAGTACTTC.

This clone was seen a handful of times. The chain combines TRBV7-9 with TRBJ1-2; 9 nucleotides line up with TRBD1. The length of the CDR3 is 15 residues. The germline V gene has CDR1 SEHNR and CDR2 FQNEAQ (reference sequence). J gave up 7 bases and V 5 bases, and 11 bases lay outside the gene matches. The CDR3 loop is CASSARDRVLSGYTF. CDR3 nucleotide sequence: TGTGCCAGCAGCGCTAGGGACAGGGTTCTCTCTGGCTACACCTTC.

The CDR3 protein is CATGGAPGELFF. The CDR3 coding sequence is TGTGCCACAGGGGGGGCCCCCGGGGAGCTGTTTTTT. The chain combines TRBV12-3 or TRBV12-4 with TRBJ2-2; TRBD1 or TRBD2 may be the D gene (7 bases each). The CDR3 covers 12 residues. The V gene lost 10 bases and the J gene lost 6 bases, with 12 bases spanning the gap.

The chain links TRBV15 to TRBJ1-1, with no clear D. Deletions cut 2 bases from V and 8 bases from J, with 18 bases between. CDR3 size: 15 residues. Per the germline V gene, CDR1 is LNHNV and CDR2 is YYDKDF (reference sequence). Written as DNA, the CDR3 is TGTGCCACCAGCAGACTCTTGGGTGGGCAGGTCGAAGCTTTCTTT. Translating gives CATSRLLGGQVEAFF. The variable domain in full, completed from reference TRBV15 and TRBJ1-1, reads DAMVIQNPRYQVTQFGKPVTLSCSQTLNHNVMYWYQQKSSQAPKLLFHYYDKDFNNEADTPDNFQSRRPNTSFCFLDIRSPGLGDTAMYLCATSRLLGGQVEAFFGQGTRLTVV.

The rearrangement joins TRBV11-2 to TRBJ1-2; the D gene is possibly TRBD1 (6 bases). Between the trimmed V and J ends, which lost 6 bases and 4 bases, there was a span of 24 bases. Germline CDR1 and CDR2: SGHAT and FQNNGV. This CDR3 has 17 amino acids. CDR3 region: CASRGAGQGGMVYGYTF. CDR3 nucleotide sequence: TGTGCCAGCAGGGGGGCGGGGCAGGGAGGAATGGTCTATGGCTACACCTTC.

The V gene is TRBV7-8, the J gene TRBJ1-2, with D perhaps TRBD1 (5 bases). With 1 base removed from V and 4 bases from J, the gap between germline ends came to 13 bases. Germline V CDR1 and CDR2: SGHVS, FQNEAQ. This CDR3 has 15 residues. In DNA form, the CDR3 reads TGTGCCAGCAGCTTAGGGGGGGTATTGGCCTATGGCTACACCTTC. Residues: CASSLGGVLAYGYTF.

This chain connects TRBV30 to TRBJ1-3, with 9 nucleotides matching TRBD1. Germline loops: CDR1 GTSNPN, CDR2 SVGIG (reference sequence). The CDR3 totals 15 residues. J was trimmed by 2 bases and V by 5 bases; bases with no gene match: 7. The CDR3, as DNA: TGTGCCTGGGACACCTGGACAGGGGCTGGAAACACCATATATTTT. Residues: CAWDTWTGAGNTIYF.

The chain uses TRBV7-9 and TRBJ2-3; possible D gene TRBD2, 6 bases. The V end was cut by 1 base, the J end by 3 bases, with 11 bases between. The CDR3 runs to 15 residues. CDR1 is SEHNR and CDR2 is FQNEAQ in the germline V gene (reference sequence). The CDR3: CASSLVSGATDTQYF. The CDR3 DNA reads as TGTGCCAGCAGCTTAGTTAGCGGTGCGACAGATACGCAGTATTTT.

The gene calls are TRBV5-1 and TRBJ2-7, with D uncertain. Deletions cut 8 bases from V and 0 bases from J, with 9 bases between. Germline CDR1 reads SGHRS; CDR2 reads YFSETQ. The CDR3 sequence is 12 residues long. The DNA of the CDR3 is TGCGCCAGTGGACCTTCCTCCTACGAGCAGTACTTC. It specifies CASGPSSYEQYF.

The chain joins TRBV4-3 to TRBJ1-4, with TRBD1 matching 7 bases. The CDR3 runs to 15 residues. CDR1 is LGHNA, CDR2 YSLEER, per germline. Unmatched junction bases numbered 8, after V lost 3 bases and J lost 7 bases. The CDR3 sequence is CASSHPGQASEKLFF. The CDR3 DNA sequence: TGCGCCAGCAGCCACCCCGGACAGGCGAGTGAAAAACTGTTTTTT.

V and J are TRBV9 and TRBJ1-2, with unresolved D. Germline CDR1 SGDLS, CDR2 YYNGEE. This CDR3 has 13 amino acids. Trimming removed 0 bases from V and 8 bases from J, with 11 bases in between. The CDR3 sequence is CASSVDPLQGYTF. The CDR3 DNA sequence: TGTGCCAGCAGCGTAGATCCTTTACAAGGCTACACCTTC.

This chain links TRBV4-3 with TRBJ2-2; 15 nucleotides align to TRBD2. The V gene's germline CDR1 is LGHNA and CDR2 YSLEER. V lost 3 bases, J lost 4 bases, and 18 bases stayed unmatched. The CDR3 runs to 22 residues. The CDR3 sequence is CASSQESLGLAGGYGGTGELFF. The CDR3 region has the DNA TGCGCCAGCAGCCAGGAATCCTTGGGACTAGCGGGGGGATACGGTGGCACCGGGGAGCTGTTTTTT.

The count of this clone is one. This CDR3 is CASSQTGFTGELFF. CDR3 nucleotides: TGTGCCAGCAGCCAAACAGGGTTCACCGGGGAGCTGTTTTTT. The chain joins TRBV11-3 to TRBJ2-2, with a tentative D call TRBD1 (6 bases). The CDR3 extends over 14 amino acids. Per the germline V gene, CDR1 is SGHNT and CDR2 is YENEEA. V was clipped by 5 bases and J by 4 bases, with 11 bases between them.

The V gene is TRBV24-1, the J gene TRBJ2-2; the D gene is possibly TRBD2 (6 bases). Trimming stripped 5 bases from V and 4 bases from J, with 13 bases between. The CDR3 is 15 amino acids. Germline V gene data show CDR1 as KGHDR and CDR2 as SFDVKD. The CDR3 nucleotides are TGTGCCACCAGTGGACCGGGAGTAATCACCGGGGAGCTGTTTTTT. This codes for CATSGPGVITGELFF.

V gene TRBV7-9 combines with J gene TRBJ1-5, with D uncertain. Germline loops: CDR1 SEHNR, CDR2 FQNEAQ (reference sequence). Trimming took 1 base from V and 7 from J, leaving 5 bases between them. This CDR3 spans 12 amino acids. CDR3 in DNA: TGTGCCAGCAGCTTAGTCGGGCAGCCCCAGCATTTT. Encoded protein: CASSLVGQPQHF.

The chain is built from TRBV19 and TRBJ2-5; D remains unclear. V lost 3 bases and J 2 bases, leaving 7 bases between the germline ends. Germline CDR1 reads LNHDA; CDR2 reads SQIVND (reference sequence). The length of the CDR3 is 13 residues. The CDR3 DNA is TGTGCCAGTAGTATGAGACAACAAGAGACCCAGTACTTC. This encodes CASSMRQQETQYF.

V usage is TRBV7-8 and J usage is TRBJ2-7; D is unresolved. Germline CDR1 and CDR2: SGHVS and FQNEAQ. The CDR3 length is 14 residues. V was shortened by 0 bases and J by 6 bases, with 12 bases between the two germline ends. The CDR3 DNA reads as TGTGCCAGCAGCTTAGCAATTGCGTTTGGCGAGCAGTACTTC. Protein product: CASSLAIAFGEQYF. The variable domain in full, with the rest retrieved from reference TRBV7-8 and TRBJ2-7, is GAGVSQSPRYKVAKRGQDVALRCDPISGHVSLFWYQQALGQGPEFLTYFQNEAQLDKSGLPSDRFFAERPEGSVSTLKIQRTQQEDSAVYLCASSLAIAFGEQYFGPGTRLTVT.

This clone was counted only a few times. CDR3: CASSHFGTSQREQYF. CDR3 nucleotide sequence: TGCGCCAGCAGCCATTTCGGGACTAGCCAGCGCGAGCAGTACTTC. The J gene is TRBJ2-7, the V gene TRBV4-1; TRBD2 matches 9 bases. Germline CDR1 is MGHRA and CDR2 is YSYEKL. This CDR3 is 15 amino acids long. V shed 3 bases and J 6 bases; nucleotides not matched to a gene: 9.

On this clone: One end of the junction is discordant with germline, which a read error may explain. The rearrangement links TRBV7-7 to TRBJ2-1, with a weak D call TRBD2 (7 bases). Germline CDR1 and CDR2: SSHAT and FNYEAQ (reference sequence). This CDR3 spans 17 amino acids. The CDR3 bases are TGTGCTAGCAGCTTATCTCTAAACCGGGGGGCTCTGAATGAGCAGTTCTTC. Its translation: CASSLSLNRGALNEQFF.

The chain recombines TRBV5-6 with TRBJ1-2; D may be TRBD1 (5 bases). CDR3 size: 14 residues. Germline values: CDR1 SGHDT, CDR2 YYEEEE. V gave up 2 bases and J gave up 8 bases, with 16 bases separating them. CDR3 sequence (DNA): TGTGCCAGCAGCTTTGGGGTGAGGGGTGGAGGCTACACCTTC. As protein: CASSFGVRGGGYTF.

The rearrangement links TRBV10-3 to TRBJ2-2; the D gene is possibly TRBD1 (6 bases). Germline values: CDR1 ENHRY, CDR2 SYGVKD. There are 13 residues in the CDR3. With 6 bases removed from V and 5 bases from J, the gap between germline ends came to 10 bases. The CDR3 DNA sequence: TGTGCCATCAGCGGACAGCGGACCGGGGAGCTGTTTTTT. It translates to CAISGQRTGELFF.

CDR3 in amino acids: CASSPDRVFGYTF. The DNA for the CDR3 is TGTGCCAGCAGTCCCGACAGGGTGTTTGGATACACCTTC. V and J are TRBV6-5 and TRBJ1-2, with 7 bases matching TRBD1. Losses at the gene ends were 5 bases for V and 11 bases for J; bases not matched to a gene: 11. The germline gives CDR1 MNHEY, CDR2 SVGAGI. This CDR3 has 13 amino acids.

The chain employs TRBV28 and TRBJ1-1; D ambiguous. Germline-derived CDR1 and CDR2 are MDHEN and SYDVKM. V was cut by 6 bases and J by 3 bases, with 8 bases left in between. The CDR3 has 12 amino acids. The CDR3 loop reads CASSDPYTEAFF. The CDR3 nucleotides are TGTGCCAGCAGCGACCCCTACACTGAAGCTTTCTTT.

J is TRBJ2-1 and V is TRBV27, with 12 bases identical to TRBD1. The CDR3 totals 15 residues. Germline CDR1 MNHEY, CDR2 SMNVEV (reference sequence). Trimming cost V 6 bases and J 8 bases; bases outside gene matches: 8. This CDR3 reads CASRGWDRGRDEQFF. CDR3 coding DNA: TGTGCCAGCAGGGGCTGGGACAGGGGGCGTGATGAGCAGTTCTTC.

The J gene is TRBJ1-2, the V gene TRBV28, with TRBD1 identical over 9 bases. Germline CDR1 is MDHEN and CDR2 is SYDVKM. CDR3 length equals 16 residues. The J segment lost 4 bases and the V segment lost 5 bases, leaving 11 bases of the junction unmatched. CDR3 sequence (DNA): TGTGCCAGCAGTACCATCGGGACAGGGACTCCCTATGGCTACACCTTC. Protein product: CASSTIGTGTPYGYTF.